This TCR beta chain was profiled in a study of T cells after somatic rescue of genetic block. Assay: immunoSEQ multiplex PCR; the TCRdb copy retains only in-frame clones and omits some. The sample has around 100,000 clones; around nine tenths are singletons. The CDR3 has 13 residues. The germline V gene encodes CDR1 LGHNA and CDR2 YSLEER. After removal of 3 bases from V and 7 bases from J, the junction contained 4 bases not matched to a gene. The sequence was collected from a woman aged 18-30 years. The material sequenced was peripheral blood mononuclear cells (PBMCs). The chain uses TRBV4-3 and TRBJ2-5, with TRBD2 matching over 8 bases. CDR3 protein: CASSQTRGGTQYF. The CDR3 bases are TGCGCCAGCAGCCAGACCCGGGGGGGGACCCAGTACTTC.